This note documents a single TCR beta chain sequence. This specimen belongs to a study of blood T cell repertoires in COVID-19. About the research overall: Acute-phase and convalescent COVID-19 samples originated in the United States, Italy and Spain.

Authors' methods: Reference gene primer amplification yielded estimated nucleated cell counts. The assay was immunoSEQ multiplex PCR, and TCRdb's table has in-frame clones only and misses some. That table supplies the V and J calls and clone size; D and trimming were determined from the DNA. The table has about 390,000 clones, about 86% seen once. The CDR3 spans 18 residues. Germline CDR1 is MNHEY and CDR2 is SMNVEV (reference sequence). Unmatched junction bases numbered 13, after V lost 3 bases and J lost 5 bases. V and J are TRBV27 and TRBJ2-2; 9 bases map to TRBD2. This TCR derives from a woman aged 45 to 65 who had recovered from COVID-19. The sequenced sample was PBMCs or T cells enriched from blood (not recorded which). This CDR3 is CASSFRVAGAGPTGELFF. CDR3 coding DNA: TGTGCCAGCAGTTTTCGAGTAGCGGGGGCCGGCCCGACCGGGGAGCTGTTTTTT.